This T cell receptor beta chain was recorded in a study of early stage breast cancer tumors. About the research overall: ER+/PR+/HER2- status applied to about 70% of the 16 invasive breast tumors. Samples were sequenced at 9 to 10-fold average coverage. Study outcomes and limitations: Enriched TCRB sequences shared across patients were mostly commonly generated sequences. Functional markers like CD4, CD8 and FOXP3 were missed in bulk sequencing.

CDR3 length: 13 residues. Trimming stripped 7 bases from V and 1 base from J, with 10 bases between. Germline CDR1 is SNHLY and CDR2 is FYNNEI. Only a few counts were recorded for this clone. Its antigen is unidentified. Profiling relied on immunoSEQ multiplex PCR, and the TCRdb table lists in-frame clones only, not all of them. The table has tens of thousands of clones, 70% to 85% seen once. This clonotype was obtained from a person in their sixties or seventies with breast cancer. This sequence joins TRBV2 and TRBJ2-5, with a weak D call TRBD1 (6 bases). Sequences were obtained from blood. CDR3 in DNA: TGTGCCAGCACCCGGACAGCCCAAGAGACCCAGTACTTC. It yields the protein CASTRTAQETQYF. The full variable domain, rest sourced from reference TRBV2 and TRBJ2-5, is EPEVTQTPSHQVTQMGQEVILRCVPISNHLYFYWYRQILGQKVEFLVSFYNNEISEKSEIFDDQFSVERPDGSNFTLKIRSTKLEDSAMYFCASTRTAQETQYFGPGTRLLVL.